This T cell receptor (beta chain) was obtained from a study of blood T cell repertoires in COVID-19. Background on the study: Sites across the United States, Italy and Spain contributed samples from acute and convalescent COVID-19. In each case, the material was cDNA or gDNA derived from T cells, B-cell-depleted T cells, or PBMCs.

Trimming cost V 0 bases and J 3 bases, with 3 bases left between them. This CDR3 has 12 amino acids. Germline assignment: CDR1 SGHAT and CDR2 FQNNGV. Original analysis: Reference gene primer amplification gave nucleated cell count estimates. The repertoire was sequenced with immunoSEQ multiplex PCR; TCRdb's copy has only in-frame clones and lacks some. That table gives V, J and clone size, and the DNA gave D and trimming. Among 450,000 to 500,000 clones, over 75% were seen once, and the ten largest hold about 3.2%. The TCR originated in a human donor in a cohort sampled during active COVID-19. The sequencing input was peripheral blood. The chain employs TRBV11-2 and TRBJ2-7; D remains unclear. CDR3 DNA: TGTGCCAGCAGCTTAGATCGCTACGAGCAGTACTTC. Translated, it gives CASSLDRYEQYF.